Listed below are T cell receptor beta chains from one sample, sequenced in a study of shared clonotypes between healthy human individuals. TCRdb's copy holds only in-frame clones and misses some; the assay was immunoSEQ multiplex PCR. The sample lists 950,000 to 1,100,000 clones; about three quarters were seen once. Material for sequencing was memory CD4+ T cells sorted from blood. The receptors originated from a man between 18 and 29 years old in good health. CDR3s include the opening cysteine and the closing phenylalanine or tryptophan. D genes are given only for firm matches. Not all rows give a size; the values are once, few, many and, for expanded clones, a class.

>TRBJ1-3|NA|NA|TRBV7-9
TGTGCCAGCAGCTTCGGCTCTAGAAACACCATATATTTT
CASSFGSRNTIYF
>TRBJ1-1|NA|TRBD1|TRBV5-8
TGTGCCAGCAGATATGGGACAGTCGTGAAGGCTAACACTGAAGCTTTCTTT
CASRYGTVVKANTEAFF
>TRBJ2-6|few|NA|TRBV6-1
TGTGCCAGCAGTGGCGCAGGTAGCTCTGGGGCCAACGTCCTGACTTTC
CASSGAGSSGANVLTF
>TRBJ1-2|NA|NA|TRBV10-2
TGCGCCAGCAGCCCAGGGGACTATGGCTACACCTTC
CASSPGDYGYTF
>TRBJ2-5|NA|NA|TRBV10-2
TGCGCCAGCAGTGAGTCGCGGCAAGAGACCCAGTACTTC
CASSESRQETQYF
>TRBJ1-5|many|NA|TRBV7-8
TGTGCCAGCAGCCTCCCTATTGGGGGTCAGCCCCAGCATTTT
CASSLPIGGQPQHF
>TRBJ2-4|NA|NA|TRBV4-3
TGCGCCAGCAGCCAAGATTATCCTAGCAAAAACATTCAGTACTTC
CASSQDYPSKNIQYF
>TRBJ2-7|NA|TRBD2|TRBV4-3
TGCGCCAGCAGCCAAGAATTCAGAACTAGCGGGAGGGCGGGGGAGCAGTACTTC
CASSQEFRTSGRAGEQYF
>TRBJ1-1|NA|NA|TRBV6-6
TGTGCCAGCAGATCCCGAGGGGTTGGGAACACTGAAGCTTTCTTT
CASRSRGVGNTEAFF
>TRBJ2-3|NA|TRBD1|TRBV10-3
TGTGCCATCAGCCAAGACAGGGTCACAGATACGCAGTATTTT
CAISQDRVTDTQYF
>TRBJ2-1|NA|NA|TRBV2
TGTGCCAGCGCCTGGGACTTATGGGGTGAGCAGTTCTTC
CASAWDLWGEQFF
>TRBJ2-3|NA|TRBD2|TRBV18
TGTGCCAGCACAGCGGGAGTCGCAGATACGCAGTATTTT
CASTAGVADTQYF
>TRBJ2-2|few|NA|TRBV25-1
TGTGCCAGCAGTGAATTTCACCTTAACACCGGGGAGCTGTTTTTT
CASSEFHLNTGELFF
>TRBJ1-4|NA|NA|TRBV9
TGTGCCAGCAGCCCAATTCCTTCTCCGACTAATGAAAAACTGTTTTTT
CASSPIPSPTNEKLFF
>TRBJ2-3|NA|NA|TRBV5-5
TGTGCCGGGGGGCGACACCTCACAGATACGCAGTATTTT
CAGGRHLTDTQYF
>TRBJ1-1|few|NA|TRBV5-1
TGCGCCAGCAGTCAACGTTTTCAGCCCACAAACGCTGAAGCTTTCTTT
CASSQRFQPTNAEAFF
>TRBJ1-2|NA|NA|TRBV19
TGTGCCAGTAGTAAGGGAACAGCTTATGGCTACACCTTC
CASSKGTAYGYTF
>TRBJ1-2|NA|NA|TRBV6-1
TGTGCCAGCAGTGTTTCCGGGGCTGGGAACTATGGCTACACCTTC
CASSVSGAGNYGYTF
>TRBJ2-7|NA|TRBD2|TRBV6-5
TGTGCCAGCAGTCCCACGGGACTAGCAACCTACGAGCAGTACTTC
CASSPTGLATYEQYF
>TRBJ2-2|once|NA|TRBV28
TGTGCCAGCAGACCACAGGGATACACCGGGGAGCTGTTTTTT
CASRPQGYTGELFF
>TRBJ1-2|few|NA|TRBV27
TGTGCCAGCAGCTCCCACGGACAGTACTATGGCTACACCTTC
CASSSHGQYYGYTF
>TRBJ2-3|NA|TRBD2|TRBV10-2
TGCGCCAGCAGTGATAGCGGGGGGGCAACAGATACGCAGTATTTT
CASSDSGGATDTQYF
>TRBJ1-4|NA|TRBD1|TRBV4-1
TGCGCCAGCAGCCAAGAGACAGGGGGCGATGAAAAACTGTTTTTT
CASSQETGGDEKLFF
>TRBJ2-7|NA|NA|TRBV7-9
TGTGCCAGCGGGGGAAGCTCCTACGAGCAGTACTTC
CASGGSSYEQYF
>TRBJ1-1|NA|NA|TRBV6-5
TGTGCCAGCAGCAGCCCGGGAGAGAACACTGAAGCTTTCTTT
CASSSPGENTEAFF
>TRBJ1-4|few|NA|TRBV2
TGTGCCAGCAATGGACGATCTGCAACTAATGAAAAACTGTTTTTT
CASNGRSATNEKLFF
>TRBJ1-1|NA|NA|TRBV6-5
TGTGCCAGCAGTTACTCTCGGGGGGCTGAAGCTTTCTTT
CASSYSRGAEAFF
>TRBJ1-6|NA|NA|TRBV6-5
TGTGCCAGCAGCCTATGGGGACCTATCCACTTT
CASSLWGPIHF
>TRBJ2-5|NA|NA|TRBV7-2
TGTGCCAGCAGCTTAGCGGTCAGACAAGAGACCCAGTACTTC
CASSLAVRQETQYF
>TRBJ1-1|NA|NA|TRBV19
TGTGCCAGTAGTCCCCCGATGAGCTCCAACACTGAAGCTTTCTTT
CASSPPMSSNTEAFF
>TRBJ2-2|NA|NA|TRBV6-1
TGTGCCAGCAGTGAAGCGCGATCACGCTCCGGGGAGCTGTTTTTT
CASSEARSRSGELFF
>TRBJ2-1|NA|NA|TRBV30
TGTGCCTTGACAATCCACAGGGATGAGCAGTTCTTC
CALTIHRDEQFF
>TRBJ2-3|once|TRBD2|TRBV19
TGTGCCAGTGGTCTAGCGGGTAGCACAGATACGCAGTATTTT
CASGLAGSTDTQYF
>TRBJ2-3|NA|TRBD2|TRBV11-2
TGTGCCAGCAGCTTAGTGGGACTACATCAAGATACGCAGTATTTT
CASSLVGLHQDTQYF
>TRBJ2-2|NA|NA|TRBV7-9
TGTGCCAGCAGCTTGGCCTTTGACACCGGGGAGCTGTTTTTT
CASSLAFDTGELFF
>TRBJ2-7|many|NA|TRBV7-2
TGTGCCAGCAGCGATAGGTGGGGAAGGGAGCAGTACTTC
CASSDRWGREQYF
>TRBJ2-2|NA|NA|TRBV11-2
TGTGCCAGCAGCTTAATTCCCAGGGGCGGTAGTGGGGAGCTGTTTTTT
CASSLIPRGGSGELFF
>TRBJ2-3|few|NA|TRBV9
TGTGCCAGCAGCGTAGGATATAGCACAGATACGCAGTATTTT
CASSVGYSTDTQYF
>TRBJ2-7|NA|TRBD2|TRBV28
TGTGCCAGCAGTTTAGGGGGGGGAGGCAGGAGATCCTACGAGCAGTACTTC
CASSLGGGGRRSYEQYF